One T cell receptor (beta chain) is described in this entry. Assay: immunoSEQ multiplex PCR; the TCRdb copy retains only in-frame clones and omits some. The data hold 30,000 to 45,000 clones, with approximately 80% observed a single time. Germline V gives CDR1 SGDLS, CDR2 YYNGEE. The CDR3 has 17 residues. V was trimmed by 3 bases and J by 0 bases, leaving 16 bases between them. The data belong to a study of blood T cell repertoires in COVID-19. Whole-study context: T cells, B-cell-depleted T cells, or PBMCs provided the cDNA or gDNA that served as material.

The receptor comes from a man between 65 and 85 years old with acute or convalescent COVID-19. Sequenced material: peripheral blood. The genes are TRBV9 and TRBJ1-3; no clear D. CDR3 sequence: CASSAFSWSSSGNTIYF. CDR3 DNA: TGTGCCAGCAGCGCCTTCAGTTGGAGCAGCTCTGGAAACACCATATATTTT.